The rows below give T cell receptor beta chains drawn from one sample of a study of PD-1 blockade in classical Hodgkin lymphoma. Data came from immunoSEQ multiplex PCR; TCRdb stores just in-frame clones and leaves some out. The top ten hold 0.9% of the sample, which has 15,000 or so clones, more than 70% seen once. This sample comprised CD4+ T cells from blood, obtained before the fourth cycle of nivolumab. These receptor sequences come from a human donor with classical Hodgkin lymphoma. The CDR3 runs from the conserved cysteine through the conserved F or W. A D gene is named only where the DNA matches it firmly. Size is stated for part of the rows, as once, few or many counts, or as a class when the clone is expanded.

D	V	J	size	CDR3	DNA
NA	TRBV7-9	TRBJ1-6	NA	CASSLVDSPLHF	TGTGCCAGCAGTTTAGTAGATTCACCCCTCCACTTT
TRBD1	TRBV7-7	TRBJ2-7	NA	CASSPRTGSYEQYF	TGTGCCAGCAGCCCCCGGACAGGATCCTACGAGCAGTACTTC
TRBD2	TRBV18	TRBJ2-3	few	CASSLLAGGTDTQYF	TGTGCCAGCTCCTTACTAGCGGGGGGCACAGATACGCAGTATTTT
TRBD1	TRBV5-1	TRBJ1-1	NA	CASSLSTGTRTEAFF	TGCGCCAGCAGCCTATCGACAGGGACTAGGACTGAAGCTTTCTTT
NA	TRBV4-2	TRBJ2-1	NA	CASSQDTASDEQFF	TGTGCCAGCAGCCAAGATACGGCTTCGGACGAGCAGTTCTTC
NA	TRBV19	TRBJ1-3	once	CAGDPGFSGNTIYF	TGTGCCGGAGACCCAGGGTTCTCTGGAAACACCATATATTTT
NA	TRBV2	TRBJ2-3	NA	CATRDFASDTQYF	TGTGCCACCCGGGACTTTGCCTCAGATACGCAGTATTTT
NA	TRBV10-3	TRBJ2-7	NA	CAISQQTGLTEQYF	TGTGCCATCAGTCAACAGACAGGCCTAACCGAGCAGTACTTC
NA	TRBV18	TRBJ2-7	few	CASSLATDSYEQYF	TGTGCCAGCTCACTTGCGACGGACTCCTACGAGCAGTACTTC
TRBD1	TRBV2	TRBJ1-5	NA	CASRDGTGGARLDQPQHF	TGTGCCAGCAGGGACGGGACAGGGGGCGCAAGGCTGGATCAGCCCCAGCATTTT